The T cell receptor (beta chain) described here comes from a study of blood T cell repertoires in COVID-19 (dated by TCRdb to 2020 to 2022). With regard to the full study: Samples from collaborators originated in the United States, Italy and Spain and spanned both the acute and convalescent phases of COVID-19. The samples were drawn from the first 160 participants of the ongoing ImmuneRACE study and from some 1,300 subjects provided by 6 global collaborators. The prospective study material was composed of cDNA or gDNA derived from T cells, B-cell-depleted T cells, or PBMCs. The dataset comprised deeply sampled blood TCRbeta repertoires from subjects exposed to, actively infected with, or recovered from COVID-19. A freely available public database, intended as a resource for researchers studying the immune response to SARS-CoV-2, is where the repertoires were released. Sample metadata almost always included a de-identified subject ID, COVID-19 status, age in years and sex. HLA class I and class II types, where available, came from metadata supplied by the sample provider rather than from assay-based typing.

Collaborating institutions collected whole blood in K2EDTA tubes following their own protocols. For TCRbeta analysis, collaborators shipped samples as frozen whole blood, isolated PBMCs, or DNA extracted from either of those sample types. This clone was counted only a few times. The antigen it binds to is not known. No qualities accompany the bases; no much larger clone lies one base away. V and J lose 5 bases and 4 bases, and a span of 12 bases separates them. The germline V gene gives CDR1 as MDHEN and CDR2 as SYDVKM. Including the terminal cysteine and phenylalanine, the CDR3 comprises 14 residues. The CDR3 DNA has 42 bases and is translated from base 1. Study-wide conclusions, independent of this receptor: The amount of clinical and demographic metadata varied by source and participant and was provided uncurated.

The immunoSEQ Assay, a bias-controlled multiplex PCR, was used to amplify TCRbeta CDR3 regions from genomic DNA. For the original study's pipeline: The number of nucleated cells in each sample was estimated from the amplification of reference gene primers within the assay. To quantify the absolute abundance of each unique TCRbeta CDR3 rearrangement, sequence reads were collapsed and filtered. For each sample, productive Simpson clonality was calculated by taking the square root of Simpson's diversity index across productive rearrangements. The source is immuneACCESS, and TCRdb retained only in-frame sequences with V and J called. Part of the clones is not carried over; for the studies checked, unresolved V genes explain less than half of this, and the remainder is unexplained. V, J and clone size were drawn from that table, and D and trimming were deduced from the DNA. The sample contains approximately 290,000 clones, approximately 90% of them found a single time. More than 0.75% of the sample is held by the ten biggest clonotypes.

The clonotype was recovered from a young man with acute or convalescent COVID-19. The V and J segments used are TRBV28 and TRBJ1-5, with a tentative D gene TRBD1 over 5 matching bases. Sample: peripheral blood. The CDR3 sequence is CASSIDSNNQPQHF. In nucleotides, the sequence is TGTGCCAGCAGTATTGACAGCAATAATCAGCCCCAGCATTTT.